Following are 22 T cell receptor beta chains from one sample sequenced in a study of cytomegalovirus exposure and HLA in healthy donors. PCR was performed using 60 Vbeta and 13 Jbeta primers. Sequenced by immunoSEQ multiplex PCR; TCRdb stores in-frame clones only, minus some. The sample carries some 150,000 clones, roughly 79% recorded once. The sequenced sample consisted of PBMCs. The receptors originated from a man aged 25 to 45 in good health and CMV-seropositive.

The V and J genes are TRBV28 and TRBJ2-3, with TRBD2 matching 13 bases. The CDR3 sequence is 17 residues long. V was clipped by 8 bases and J by 4 bases; unmatched bases: 12. The germline gives CDR1 MDHEN, CDR2 SYDVKM. The DNA of the CDR3 is TGTGCCAGCTCCTTCGGGACTAGCGGGATGCGCGCAGATACGCAGTATTTT. Amino acids: CASSFGTSGMRADTQYF.

The V and J genes are TRBV9 and TRBJ2-5, with D tentatively TRBD2 (6 bases). The J call may be faulty, since TRBJ2-7 better matches the DNA end. The CDR3 sequence is 14 residues long. Germline loops: CDR1 SGDLS, CDR2 YYNGEE. CDR3 loop: CASSLGYGSYEQYF. The DNA of the CDR3 is TGTGCCAGCAGCTTGGGCTACGGGAGCTACGAGCAGTACTTC.

This rearrangement joins TRBV19 to TRBJ2-7; TRBD2 aligns across 9 bases. The germline V gene encodes CDR1 LNHDA and CDR2 SQIVND (reference sequence). V gave up 3 bases and J gave up 1 base; unmatched junction bases: 7. CDR3 length: 16 residues. The CDR3 protein is CASSMPASGNSYEQYF. The CDR3, as DNA: TGTGCCAGTAGTATGCCGGCTAGCGGGAATTCCTACGAGCAGTACTTC.

The V and J genes are TRBV4-1 and TRBJ1-2; the D gene is possibly TRBD1 (6 bases). V shed 0 bases and J shed 5 bases, with 10 bases lying between them. The CDR3 sequence is 14 residues long. Germline values: CDR1 MGHRA, CDR2 YSYEKL. DNA of the CDR3: TGCGCCAGCAGCCAAGACCCAGGGGAATATGGCTACACCTTC. Encoded protein: CASSQDPGEYGYTF.

This chain connects TRBV18 to TRBJ2-3, with TRBD1 identical over 9 bases. V dropped 5 bases and J dropped 2; count of bases not matched to a gene: 5. Looked up from germline, CDR1 is KGHSH and CDR2 is LQKENI. This CDR3 is built from 15 residues. The CDR3 protein is CASSAKQGATDTQYF. DNA for the CDR3: TGTGCCAGCTCAGCAAAACAGGGGGCCACAGATACGCAGTATTTT.

The sample holds a few counts of this clone. The rearrangement uses TRBV6-6 and TRBJ1-6; the D is unclear. V gave up 6 bases and J gave up 5 bases, with 17 bases separating them. From germline, CDR1 is MNHNY and CDR2 SVGAGI (reference sequence). The CDR3 consists of 16 residues. CDR3 sequence reads: CASSSPIRGDNSPLHF. The DNA for the CDR3 is TGTGCCAGCAGCTCTCCCATCCGGGGTGATAATTCACCCCTCCACTTT.

In DNA, the CDR3 is TGTGCCAGCAGCCTCTCAGGAGGGCAGTATTTT. Its translation: CASSLSGGQYF. V usage is TRBV11-2 and J usage is TRBJ2-3, with D possibly being TRBD2 (5 bases). Germline-derived CDR1 and CDR2 are SGHAT and FQNNGV. There are 11 residues in the CDR3. The V and J ends lost 5 bases and 11 bases respectively, with 11 bases between them.

This clone has a handful of counts. The chain is built from TRBV19 and TRBJ1-2, with D maybe TRBD1 (6 bases). V was shortened by 7 bases and J by 3 bases, with 15 bases between the two germline ends. The CDR3 extends over 14 amino acids. CDR1 is LNHDA, CDR2 SQIVND, per germline (reference sequence). The CDR3 DNA reads as TGTGCCAGTACCACGGGGGGGGCGGACTATGGCTACACCTTC. Translation gives CASTTGGADYGYTF.

This chain joins TRBV5-1 and TRBJ1-2; the D gene is possibly TRBD1 (5 bases). This CDR3 has 15 amino acids. Trimming took 0 bases from V and 2 from J, leaving 11 bases between them. CDR1 is SGHRS and CDR2 is YFSETQ in the germline V gene. CDR3 bases: TGCGCCAGCAGCTTGGCCTCGACAGAAAACTATGGCTACACCTTC. Translating it yields CASSLASTENYGYTF.

This clone has only one observation. Mismatch with germline at one junction end may stem from a read error. V is TRBV7-9 and J is TRBJ2-7; D ambiguous. CDR1 is SEHNR, CDR2 FQNEAQ, per germline (reference sequence). CDR3 length: 13 amino acids. CDR3 DNA: TGTTCCAGCAGCTTCTCCGAGGACTACGAGCAGTACTTC. Its protein is CSSSFSEDYEQYF.

J is TRBJ2-7 and V is TRBV27; maybe TRBD2 (5 bases). The length of the CDR3 is 13 residues. Trimming removed 6 bases from V and 0 bases from J, with 9 bases in between. Germline loops: CDR1 MNHEY, CDR2 SMNVEV (reference sequence). Written as DNA, the CDR3 is TGTGCCAGCAGCATAGACTACTCCTACGAGCAGTACTTC. It is translated as CASSIDYSYEQYF.

V is TRBV5-6 and J is TRBJ2-3; 10 nucleotides match TRBD2. Germline V CDR1 and CDR2: SGHDT, YYEEEE. Trimming took 5 bases from V and 10 from J; bases not matched to a gene: 13. This CDR3 contains 15 residues. CDR3 sequence reads: CASRPPSGGVESQYF. As DNA, the CDR3 is TGTGCCAGCAGACCCCCGAGCGGGGGGGTCGAATCGCAGTATTTT.

This clone was detected only a few times. The CDR3 spells CASSYSEGTTPQFF. CDR3 sequence (DNA): TGTGCCAGCAGTTACTCGGAGGGAACCACCCCCCAGTTCTTC. The chain employs TRBV6-6 and TRBJ2-1; D might be TRBD2 (6 bases). The germline CDR1 and CDR2 sequences are MNHNY and SVGAGI (reference sequence). This CDR3 has 14 residues. V was pared by 0 bases and J by 13 bases, with 16 bases between.

This chain links TRBV28 with TRBJ2-7, with TRBD2 identical over 12 bases. Germline V CDR1 and CDR2: MDHEN, SYDVKM. This CDR3 is 15 amino acids long. The V and J ends lost 5 bases and 1 base, in that order; junction bases with no gene match: 3. CDR3 sequence (DNA): TGTGCCAGCAGTGTAGGACTAGCGGGATCCTACGAGCAGTACTTC. This encodes CASSVGLAGSYEQYF.

The chain employs TRBV18 and TRBJ2-1; D is perhaps TRBD2 (6 bases). The V end was cut by 2 bases, the J end by 6 bases, with 11 bases between. Looked up from germline, CDR1 is KGHSH and CDR2 is LQKENI. This CDR3 is 14 amino acids long. The CDR3, as DNA: TGTGCCAGCTCACCAGGACTACCTTCCAATGAGCAGTTCTTC. Its protein is CASSPGLPSNEQFF.

The J gene is TRBJ2-2, the V gene TRBV7-2; 9 bases align to TRBD2. V trimming: 7 bases; J trimming: 8 bases; junction bases outside the gene matches: 14. Germline lookup yields CDR1 SGHTA and CDR2 FQGNSA. The CDR3 spans 16 residues. Here the CDR3 reads CASNRWAGGPGGELFF. As DNA, the CDR3 is TGTGCCAGCAACAGATGGGCGGGAGGGCCGGGGGGGGAGCTGTTTTTT.

The chain recombines TRBV28 with TRBJ1-5; D is undetermined. This CDR3 contains 16 residues. Between the trimmed V and J ends, which lost 2 bases and 1 base, there was a span of 12 bases. The V gene's germline CDR1 is MDHEN and CDR2 SYDVKM. CDR3 amino acids: CASSLKWAVSNQPQHF. The CDR3 DNA reads TGTGCCAGCAGTTTAAAGTGGGCAGTGAGCAATCAGCCCCAGCATTTT.

This clone was detected once. The chain links TRBV28 to TRBJ2-1; 12 nucleotides match TRBD2. The V gene end was trimmed by 5 bases and the J gene end by 6 bases; junction bases not matched to a gene: 8. The CDR3 covers 16 residues. Germline lookup yields CDR1 MDHEN and CDR2 SYDVKM. Here the CDR3 DNA reads TGTGCCAGCAGTGCCCAGACTAGCGGGAGACGCAATGAGCAGTTCTTC. This gives the protein CASSAQTSGRRNEQFF. Combining the CDR3 with reference TRBV28 and TRBJ2-1 gives the whole variable domain DVKVTQSSRYLVKRTGEKVFLECVQDMDHENMFWYRQDPGLGLRLIYFSYDVKMKEKGDIPEGYSVSREKKERFSLILESASTNQTSMYLCASSAQTSGRRNEQFFGPGTRLTVL.

CDR3 protein: CASSGTSGGGGYNEQFF. As DNA, the CDR3 is TGTGCCAGCAGCGGGACTAGCGGGGGAGGGGGTTACAATGAGCAGTTCTTC. The V call is TRBV28, the J call TRBJ2-1, with TRBD2 matching over 14 bases. The germline V gene has CDR1 MDHEN and CDR2 SYDVKM. This CDR3 comprises 17 residues. V gave up 6 bases and J gave up 4 bases; unmatched junction bases: 8.

The chain is built from TRBV18 and TRBJ2-3; no reliable D call. CDR3 length: 12 amino acids. V shed 6 bases and J shed 9 bases, with 13 bases lying between them. Germline values: CDR1 KGHSH, CDR2 LQKENI. The CDR3 DNA follows: TGTGCCAGCTCCCCAGACTCGCTAACGCAGTATTTT. It is translated as CASSPDSLTQYF.

V and J are TRBV5-1 and TRBJ1-2, with TRBD1 matching over 10 bases. After removal of 0 bases from V and 8 bases from J, the junction contained 4 bases not matched to a gene. The germline V gene has CDR1 SGHRS and CDR2 YFSETQ. The CDR3 consists of 14 residues. The DNA for the CDR3 is TGCGCCAGCAGCTTGGCCGGACAGGGGGAGGGCTACACCTTC. This codes for CASSLAGQGEGYTF.

CDR3 region: CAISQGGVGIYEQYF. The DNA for the CDR3 is TGTGCCATCAGCCAAGGGGGCGTAGGAATCTACGAGCAGTACTTC. V gene TRBV10-3 combines with J gene TRBJ2-7; TRBD1 matches at 7 bases. Germline CDR1 reads ENHRY; CDR2 reads SYGVKD. The CDR3 totals 15 residues. Trimming cost V 6 bases and J 3 bases; bases outside gene matches: 11.